Each of the 10 T cell receptor beta chains below was sequenced from the same sample in a study of cytomegalovirus exposure and HLA in healthy donors. In the PCR, 60 Vbeta and 13 Jbeta primers were used. TCRdb's table, derived via immunoSEQ multiplex PCR, lists solely in-frame clones and lacks some. The sample has 95,000 to 150,000 clones; approximately 80% are singletons. Sequenced input: PBMCs. The source of these receptors is a man between 45 and 60 years old in good health and CMV-seronegative.

The rearrangement joins TRBV5-6 to TRBJ2-1; TRBD1 might be the D (5 bases). The germline V and J ends were trimmed by 4 bases and 8 bases, with 16 bases remaining between them. Germline lookup yields CDR1 SGHDT and CDR2 YYEEEE. This CDR3 region has 14 residues. CDR3 region: CASSPLLGRHEQFF. As DNA, the CDR3 is TGTGCCAGCAGCCCGCTTTTGGGGCGGCATGAGCAGTTCTTC.

This clone showed up just once. The chain links TRBV15 to TRBJ1-2; TRBD1 agrees at 9 bases. Germline V gives CDR1 LNHNV, CDR2 YYDKDF (reference sequence). The trim removed 4 bases at V and 5 bases at J, leaving 5 bases unmatched. The CDR3 loop spans 14 amino acids. The CDR3 nucleotides read TGTGCCACCAGCAACAGGGGGCTGTCTTATGGCTACACCTTC. Its translation is CATSNRGLSYGYTF.

This clone was observed a handful of times. V usage is TRBV2 and J usage is TRBJ2-5; possible D gene TRBD1, 6 bases. V dropped 7 bases and J dropped 5 bases, with 14 bases sitting between them. From germline, CDR1 is SNHLY and CDR2 FYNNEI. CDR3 size: 13 residues. The CDR3 nucleotides are TGTGCCAGCAATGGACAGACTCGGGAGACCCAGTACTTC. Its protein product is CASNGQTRETQYF.

This rearrangement joins TRBV7-2 to TRBJ1-5; a weak D match, TRBD1 (5 bases). Germline V gene data show CDR1 as SGHTA and CDR2 as FQGNSA. The CDR3 loop spans 13 amino acids. Trimming took off 2 bases at V and 7 bases at J, with 9 bases between the two ends. DNA of the CDR3: TGTGCCAGCAGCTTATTCAGGGAACAGCCCCAGCATTTT. Its protein product is CASSLFREQPQHF. The whole variable domain, remainder taken from reference TRBV7-2 and TRBJ1-5, is GAGVSQSPSNKVTEKGKDVELRCDPISGHTALYWYRQSLGQGLEFLIYFQGNSAPDKSGLPSDRFSAERTGGSVSTLTIQRTQQEDSAVYLCASSLFREQPQHFGDGTRLSIL.

CDR3 sequence (DNA): TGTGCCAGCACCTCCACAGGGAACACCGGGGAGCTGTTTTTT. Translation gives CASTSTGNTGELFF. The rearrangement uses TRBV30 and TRBJ2-2, with D possibly TRBD1 on 5 matching bases. With 8 bases removed from V and 1 base from J, the gap between germline ends came to 14 bases. CDR3 length equals 14 residues. CDR1 is GTSNPN, CDR2 SVGIG, per germline (reference sequence).

The genes are TRBV5-1 and TRBJ1-6; TRBD1 aligns across 10 bases. This CDR3 has 15 amino acids. Germline V CDR1 and CDR2: SGHRS, YFSETQ. Trimming removed 4 bases from V and 5 bases from J; junction bases left unmatched: 3. The CDR3 is CASSAGTGDNSPLHF. DNA of the CDR3: TGCGCCAGCAGCGCCGGGACAGGGGATAATTCACCCCTCCACTTT.

This chain connects TRBV5-4 to TRBJ2-1; 15 bases agree with TRBD2. CDR3 length: 17 amino acids. Trimming removed 4 bases from V and 9 bases from J; junction bases left unmatched: 11. Germline loops: CDR1 SGHNT, CDR2 YYREEE (reference sequence). CDR3 loop: CASSRTTVGLAGGEQFF. The CDR3 region has the DNA TGTGCCAGCAGCCGAACCACCGTGGGACTAGCGGGAGGTGAGCAGTTCTTC.

The chain uses TRBV29-1 and TRBJ2-7; 8 bases fit TRBD1. The CDR3 has 13 amino acids. CDR1 and CDR2 (germline): SQVTM, ANQGSEA. V trimming: 6 bases; J trimming: 6 bases; junction bases outside the gene matches: 10. This CDR3 reads CSVLATGDGEQYF. The CDR3 region has the DNA TGCAGCGTCCTGGCGACAGGGGATGGCGAGCAGTACTTC.

DNA for the CDR3: TGTGCCAGCAGGGACAGGGGAGCGGATGGCTACACCTTC. It is translated as CASRDRGADGYTF. The chain carries TRBV28 and TRBJ1-2, with 9 bases lining up with TRBD1. Germline lookup yields CDR1 MDHEN and CDR2 SYDVKM. Trimming took 6 bases from V and 6 from J; bases not matched to a gene: 5. The CDR3 totals 13 residues.

The J gene is TRBJ1-5, the V gene TRBV7-9; no definite D call. Germline values: CDR1 SEHNR, CDR2 FQNEAQ (reference sequence). The ends were cut back, 1 base at V and 6 bases at J, with 16 bases in the middle. The CDR3 extends over 16 amino acids. This CDR3 is CASSLEGPGRLQPQHF. DNA of the CDR3: TGTGCCAGCAGCTTAGAAGGACCCGGGAGGCTTCAGCCCCAGCATTTT.